The rows below give T cell receptor beta chains drawn from one sample of a study of blood T cell repertoires in COVID-19. TCRdb's table, derived via immunoSEQ multiplex PCR, lists solely in-frame clones and lacks some. The sample yields 68,000 or so clones, around 84% seen once. Specimen: peripheral blood. The receptors were gathered from a man aged 50 to 59 with acute or convalescent COVID-19. The CDR3 runs from the conserved cysteine through the conserved F or W. The D gene is left open where the match is weak. Expanded clones are given a class, and other clones once, few, many or no size at all.

length: 16
size: -
V: TRBV11-1
D: -
J: TRBJ1-4
DNA: TGTGCCAGCAGCCGTCGGAGGATCGGAGCTAATGAAAAACTGTTTTTT
CDR3: CASSRRRIGANEKLFF

length: 11
size: -
V: TRBV4-1
D: -
J: TRBJ2-7
DNA: TGCGCCAGCAGCCAAACTTACGAGCAGTACTTC
CDR3: CASSQTYEQYF

length: 17
size: -
V: TRBV28
D: TRBD1
J: TRBJ2-7
DNA: TGTGCCAGCATAGGACAGGGGGGTTCTCCTTGGGCCTACGAGCAGTACTTC
CDR3: CASIGQGGSPWAYEQYF

length: 16
size: -
V: TRBV5-5
D: TRBD1
J: TRBJ1-5
DNA: TGTGCCAGCAGCAAGACAGGGGCGGGTACCGGTCAGCCCCAGCATTTT
CDR3: CASSKTGAGTGQPQHF

length: 15
size: -
V: TRBV6-5
D: TRBD2
J: TRBJ2-1
DNA: TGTGCCAGCAGTTATGGACTAGGGTACTACAATGAGCAGTTCTTC
CDR3: CASSYGLGYYNEQFF

length: 14
size: -
V: TRBV5-6
D: -
J: TRBJ1-4
DNA: TGTGCCAGCAGCTTGAAGGGGCCAGGCGAAAAACTGTTTTTT
CDR3: CASSLKGPGEKLFF

length: 13
size: -
V: TRBV10-3
D: -
J: TRBJ2-7
DNA: TGTGCCATCGGGGCAGGAGATTCCTACGAGCAGTACTTC
CDR3: CAIGAGDSYEQYF

length: 13
size: -
V: TRBV29-1
D: TRBD1
J: TRBJ1-1
DNA: TGCAGCGTCGTTACAGGGGTGAACACTGAAGCTTTCTTT
CDR3: CSVVTGVNTEAFF

length: 15
size: -
V: TRBV28
D: -
J: TRBJ1-6
DNA: TGTGCCAGCAGTTTAGCCAGCTCCTATAATTCACCCCTCCACTTT
CDR3: CASSLASSYNSPLHF

length: 13
size: -
V: TRBV6-6
D: -
J: TRBJ1-5
DNA: TGTGCCAGCAGTTACTCGTCGAATCAGCCCCAGCATTTT
CDR3: CASSYSSNQPQHF

length: 11
size: -
V: TRBV12-3/TRBV12-4
D: -
J: TRBJ2-7
DNA: TGTGCCAGCAGTGTTAGCGGTGAGCAGTACTTC
CDR3: CASSVSGEQYF

length: 15
size: -
V: TRBV18
D: TRBD2
J: TRBJ2-7
DNA: TGTGCCAGCTCACCACCTACACTAGCGGGGTACGAGCAGTACTTC
CDR3: CASSPPTLAGYEQYF

length: 10
size: -
V: TRBV7-3
D: -
J: TRBJ1-5
DNA: TGTGCCAGCAGCTCAGGGACCCAGCATTTT
CDR3: CASSSGTQHF

length: 15
size: once
V: TRBV5-6
D: TRBD2
J: TRBJ2-3
DNA: TGTGCCAGCAGCACCATTAGCGGGGGGGCGGATACGCAGTATTTT
CDR3: CASSTISGGADTQYF

length: 14
size: -
V: TRBV5-4
D: TRBD1
J: TRBJ2-7
DNA: TGTGCCAGCAGCCTAGGGACAGACGCGATCGAGCAGTACTTC
CDR3: CASSLGTDAIEQYF

length: 12
size: once
V: TRBV11-2
D: -
J: TRBJ1-6
DNA: TGTGCCAGCAGCTTAGGGGGCTCACCCCTCCACTTT
CDR3: CASSLGGSPLHF

length: 14
size: -
V: TRBV5-5
D: TRBD1
J: TRBJ1-2
DNA: TGTGCCAGCAGCTTGGCCGACAGGGATGCTGGCTACACCTTC
CDR3: CASSLADRDAGYTF

length: 13
size: once
V: TRBV12-5
D: TRBD2
J: TRBJ2-5
DNA: TGTGCTAGTGGTTTCAGCGGGGTGACGACCCAGTACTTC
CDR3: CASGFSGVTTQYF

length: 13
size: -
V: TRBV4-2
D: -
J: TRBJ2-7
DNA: TGTGCCAGCAGCCAAGGATCGCCTCCCGGGCAGTACTTC
CDR3: CASSQGSPPGQYF